A selection of T cell receptor beta chains follows, all from one sample in a study of technical replicates of blood from a handful of donors. The data were produced by immunoSEQ multiplex PCR, yet TCRdb's version contains in-frame clones alone and is incomplete. The data show tens of thousands of clones, 91% seen once. Sample: T cells isolated from PBMCs. The origin of the receptors is a human donor in good health. Some clones in this sample may be carry-over from other donors' samples. Both conserved end residues are part of each CDR3. D genes are given only for firm matches. Clone size is given for some rows only: seen once, a few or many times, or a class if the clone is expanded.

d_gene	abundance	j_gene	v_gene	CDR3nt	CDR3aa
-	-	TRBJ1-1	TRBV13	TGTGCCAGCAGCTTGCGACAGGCGGGAGCTTTCTTT	CASSLRQAGAFF
TRBD2	-	TRBJ2-3	TRBV27	TGTGCCAGCAACTTAAGCGGGGGTCTTACAGATACGCAGTATTTT	CASNLSGGLTDTQYF
-	once	TRBJ1-2	TRBV4-3	TGCGCCAGCAGCCAGGGACTTCGGAGCATTAACTATGGCTACACCTTC	CASSQGLRSINYGYTF
-	-	TRBJ1-5	TRBV2	TGTGCCAGCAGTGAGCTTCGAGATAGCAATCAGCCCCAGCATTTT	CASSELRDSNQPQHF
-	-	TRBJ2-3	TRBV5-1	TGCGCCAGCAGCCTAAACCCTAGCACAGATACGCAGTATTTT	CASSLNPSTDTQYF
-	-	TRBJ2-1	TRBV11-3	TGTGCCAGCAGCTTAGGGGGGCGGTACAATGAGCAGTTCTTC	CASSLGGRYNEQFF
-	-	TRBJ2-7	TRBV5-6	TGTGCCAGCAGCTTATCATCCTACGAGCAGTACTTC	CASSLSSYEQYF
TRBD1	-	TRBJ1-2	TRBV30	TGTGCCTGGACGCGGGACAGCTATGGCTACACCTTC	CAWTRDSYGYTF
-	-	TRBJ2-7	TRBV6-5	TGTGCCAGCAGTTACTCGGGCCCCTACGAGCAGTACTTC	CASSYSGPYEQYF
TRBD1	-	TRBJ1-5	TRBV30	TGTGCCTGGAGTGTGGAGGGGGCGTTCAACAATCAGCCCCAGCATTTT	CAWSVEGAFNNQPQHF
TRBD1	-	TRBJ2-7	TRBV6-1	TGTGCCAGCAGGGGGACAGGGGGCAGATACGAGCAGTACTTC	CASRGTGGRYEQYF
TRBD2	-	TRBJ2-5	TRBV5-4	TGTGCCAGCAGACTACTAGCGGGAGCGAGAGAGACCCAGTACTTC	CASRLLAGARETQYF
TRBD2	-	TRBJ2-5	TRBV28	TGTGCCAGCAGTTCTGAACGGGAGGCCCAAGAGACCCAGTACTTC	CASSSEREAQETQYF